This paragraph reports one T cell receptor (beta chain). The antigen is not known. Other nucleotide sequences in the sample specify the same CDR3. The data derive from a study of shared clonotypes between healthy human individuals. Study-wide points: The naive CD4 repertoires of a handful of donors were compared, and about 5% of clonotypes were shared.

TCRdb's copy holds only in-frame clones and misses some; the assay was immunoSEQ multiplex PCR. The table has under 2,500,000 clones, about 94% seen once. V was shortened by 3 bases and J by 4 bases, with 7 bases between the two germline ends. This CDR3 has 12 residues. Looked up from germline, CDR1 is SEHNR and CDR2 is FQNEAQ (reference sequence). The specimen sequenced was naive CD4+ T cells sorted from blood. The subset denotes: CD45RA+ positively selected. This clonotype was sampled from a young man in good health. The chain uses TRBV7-9 and TRBJ2-7; D assignment may be TRBD1 or TRBD2 (5 bases each). The DNA for the CDR3 is TGTGCCAGCAGCTTGAGGGGTTACGAGCAGTACTTC. It encodes CASSLRGYEQYF.